The subject of this entry is one TCR beta chain. This sample was taken from a study of blood T cell repertoires in COVID-19. Study context: Sample material is recorded as cDNA or gDNA derived from T cells, B-cell-depleted T cells, or PBMCs.

Per germline, CDR1 MNHEY and CDR2 SMNVEV (reference sequence). The CDR3 has 15 residues. Germline trimming cut 4 bases from V and 10 bases from J; bases unmatched to any gene: 8. The data were produced by immunoSEQ multiplex PCR, yet TCRdb's version contains in-frame clones alone and is incomplete. The sample consists of approximately 270,000 clones, 91% of them appearing once. The sequencing input was PBMCs or T cells enriched from blood (not recorded which). This receptor was obtained from a man aged 40-49 years who had been exposed to COVID-19. V usage is TRBV27 and J usage is TRBJ2-1; TRBD2 matches at 12 bases. The CDR3 DNA follows: TGTGCCAGCAGTTCGACTAGCGGGAGCCCAGGAGAGCAGTTCTTC. This translates into CASSSTSGSPGEQFF.